A single sample gave rise to the 20 T cell receptor beta chains below, sequenced in a study of long-term antiretroviral therapy in people with HIV. Assay version v3.0 of immunoSEQ was used, and it was run at survey level. The repertoire was sequenced with immunoSEQ multiplex PCR; TCRdb's copy has only in-frame clones and lacks some. The sample has tens of thousands of clones, approximately 73% seen once. This sample comprised unsorted PBMCs, obtained 0.5 years after starting antiretroviral therapy. These receptors all stem from a woman aged 35 to 49 with HIV.

The chain links TRBV7-2 to TRBJ1-1, with no clear D. The CDR3 covers 14 residues. With 4 bases removed from V and 3 bases from J, the gap between germline ends came to 12 bases. From germline, CDR1 is SGHTA and CDR2 FQGNSA. CDR3 in amino acids: CASSSPWTDTEAFF. The DNA for the CDR3 is TGTGCCAGCAGCTCCCCTTGGACGGACACTGAAGCTTTCTTT.

The rearrangement uses TRBV5-1 and TRBJ1-1; D may be TRBD1 (5 bases). From germline, CDR1 is SGHRS and CDR2 YFSETQ. Trimming removed 4 bases from V and 1 base from J, with 11 bases in between. The CDR3 covers 14 residues. In nucleotides, the CDR3 is TGCGCCAGCAGCGTGGGACTCGCGAACACTGAAGCTTTCTTT. Translated: CASSVGLANTEAFF.

This sequence joins TRBV19 and TRBJ2-2, with 9 bases fitting TRBD2. Per the germline V gene, CDR1 is LNHDA and CDR2 is SQIVND (reference sequence). J gave up 9 bases and V 5 bases, and 10 bases lay outside the gene matches. The CDR3 spans 15 residues. CDR3 in DNA: TGTGCCAGTAGTTTTGGCGGGGGGGGCCTACGGGAGCTGTTTTTT. It translates to CASSFGGGGLRELFF.

The rearrangement links TRBV7-3 to TRBJ2-5, with D tentatively TRBD1 (5 bases). Deletions cut 3 bases from V and 3 bases from J, with 14 bases between. CDR1 and CDR2 (germline): SGHTA, FQGTGA. The CDR3 contains 15 residues. CDR3 sequence reads: CASSLTPSREETQYF. Written as DNA, the CDR3 is TGTGCCAGCAGCTTGACTCCCTCCAGGGAAGAGACCCAGTACTTC.

The chain joins TRBV7-9 to TRBJ1-2; D unclear. The germline V gene has CDR1 SEHNR and CDR2 FQNEAQ (reference sequence). V was trimmed by 6 bases and J by 4 bases, leaving 12 bases between them. This CDR3 has 13 residues. This CDR3 reads CASSPMESYGYTF. The CDR3, as DNA: TGTGCCAGCAGTCCCATGGAGAGCTATGGCTACACCTTC.

The chain joins TRBV6-6 to TRBJ2-2; TRBD1 or TRBD2 may be the D gene (6 bases each). Germline V gives CDR1 MNHNY, CDR2 SVGAGI (reference sequence). With 5 bases removed from V and 7 bases from J, the gap between germline ends came to 11 bases. The CDR3 spans 13 residues. This CDR3 reads CASSGGQVGELFF. The CDR3 DNA sequence: TGTGCCAGCAGTGGGGGGCAGGTCGGGGAGCTGTTTTTT.

The chain recombines TRBV15 with TRBJ1-3, with a possible D match to TRBD1 (6 bases). This CDR3 is built from 15 residues. V lost 0 bases to trimming and J lost 2 bases, with 8 bases between them. Germline V gives CDR1 LNHNV, CDR2 YYDKDF (reference sequence). CDR3 amino acids: CATSRDPGAGNTIYF. The CDR3 DNA is TGTGCCACCAGCAGAGACCCAGGGGCTGGAAACACCATATATTTT.

The J gene is TRBJ2-2, the V gene TRBV4-3; TRBD1 matches 9 bases. CDR1 is LGHNA, CDR2 YSLEER, per germline. This CDR3 comprises 15 residues. V trimming: 1 base; J trimming: 4 bases; junction bases outside the gene matches: 1. The DNA of the CDR3 is TGCGCCAGCAGCCAAGGACAGGGGGGCACCGGGGAGCTGTTTTTT. Residues: CASSQGQGGTGELFF.

CDR3 in DNA: TGTGCCAGCAGTGAGAGCCGGGCCCTTTCCACAGATACGCAGTATTTT. It translates to CASSESRALSTDTQYF. The gene calls are TRBV25-1 and TRBJ2-3; D is ambiguous. V was cut by 3 bases and J by 2 bases, with 15 bases left in between. CDR1 and CDR2 from the germline V gene are MGHDK and SYGVNS. CDR3 length equals 16 residues.

The gene calls are TRBV4-3 and TRBJ2-7; 11 bases match TRBD2. Germline V lookup: CDR1 LGHNA, CDR2 YSLEER. The CDR3 length is 20 residues. The V segment lost 0 bases and the J segment 0 bases; nucleotides outside the gene matches: 13. The CDR3 region is CASSQDSMVGLAGGSYEQYF. CDR3 sequence (DNA): TGCGCCAGCAGCCAAGATAGCATGGTAGGCCTAGCGGGGGGCTCCTACGAGCAGTACTTC.

A single count supports this clone. This chain connects TRBV10-3 to TRBJ2-1; D is possibly TRBD2 (6 bases). V shed 3 bases and J shed 6 bases, with 15 bases lying between them. The CDR3 consists of 15 residues. Germline CDR1 and CDR2: ENHRY and SYGVKD. This chain's CDR3 is CAISESGLFSNEQFF. In DNA, the CDR3 is TGTGCCATCAGTGAATCCGGACTATTTAGCAATGAGCAGTTCTTC.

V and J are TRBV10-3 and TRBJ1-4; 10 nucleotides agree with TRBD1. The trim removed 6 bases at V and 7 bases at J, leaving 5 bases unmatched. This CDR3 contains 14 residues. The germline gives CDR1 ENHRY, CDR2 SYGVKD. CDR3 amino acids: CAIRGTGDSEKLFF. The DNA of the CDR3 is TGTGCCATCAGAGGGACAGGGGATAGTGAAAAACTGTTTTTT.

The chain uses TRBV27 and TRBJ1-2; D possibly corresponds to TRBD1 (5 bases). Germline V CDR1 and CDR2: MNHEY, SMNVEV (reference sequence). This CDR3 contains 17 residues. Trimming pared 5 bases from V and 7 bases from J, leaving 26 bases between. DNA for the CDR3: TGTGCCAGCAGTAAAATCACCGGGACGCTATCTATGTTTGGCTACACCTTC. It translates to CASSKITGTLSMFGYTF.

V and J are TRBV20-1 and TRBJ1-2; D is undetermined. The CDR3 totals 9 residues. Looked up from germline, CDR1 is DFQATT and CDR2 is SNEGSKA (reference sequence). Trimming took off 4 bases at V and 8 bases at J, with 5 bases between the two ends. The CDR3: CSATEGYTF. CDR3 coding DNA: TGCAGTGCTACGGAAGGCTACACCTTC.

This clone was detected a few times. The CDR3 DNA follows: TGTGCCAGTAGTATCGATTTAGAATTATATGGCTACACCTTC. As protein: CASSIDLELYGYTF. The rearrangement uses TRBV19 and TRBJ1-2; no clear D gene. The CDR3 contains 14 residues. Trimming pared 3 bases from V and 5 bases from J, leaving 13 bases between. Germline-derived CDR1 and CDR2 are LNHDA and SQIVND (reference sequence). Filled out from reference TRBV19 and TRBJ1-2, the complete variable domain reads DGGITQSPKYLFRKEGQNVTLSCEQNLNHDAMYWYRQDPGQGLRLIYYSQIVNDFQKGDIAEGYSVSREKKESFPLTVTSAQKNPTAFYLCASSIDLELYGYTFGSGTRLTVV.

V gene TRBV1 combines with J gene TRBJ1-5. TRBV1 constitutes a pseudogene. The CDR3 runs to 18 residues. The CDR3 DNA reads TGCACCAGCAGCCATGTCCCGAGGGCGGGATATAGCAATCAGCCCCAGCATTTT. It codes for CTSSHVPRAGYSNQPQHF.

The count of this clone is one. The chain links TRBV9 to TRBJ1-4, with 11 bases identical to TRBD1. From germline, CDR1 is SGDLS and CDR2 YYNGEE. The J segment lost 5 bases and the V segment lost 3 bases, leaving 9 bases of the junction unmatched. The CDR3 is made up of 17 amino acids. CDR3 bases: TGTGCCAGCAGCGCCTCCCGGGACAGGGGGTGGAATGAAAAACTGTTTTTT. It specifies CASSASRDRGWNEKLFF. The full variable domain, with the rest looked up from reference TRBV9 and TRBJ1-4, is DSGVTQTPKHLITATGQRVTLRCSPRSGDLSVYWYQQSLDQGLQFLIQYYNGEERAKGNILERFSAQQFPDLHSELNLSSLELGDSALYFCASSASRDRGWNEKLFFGSGTQLSVL.

V gene TRBV15 combines with J gene TRBJ2-6, with D unclear. V dropped 1 base and J dropped 0 bases, with 7 bases sitting between them. Germline values: CDR1 LNHNV, CDR2 YYDKDF (reference sequence). The CDR3 sequence is 16 residues long. CDR3 sequence: CATSRGLGSGANVLTF. The DNA of the CDR3 is TGTGCCACCAGCAGAGGTTTGGGCTCTGGGGCCAACGTCCTGACTTTC.

The gene calls are TRBV7-9 and TRBJ2-5; 7 positions agree with TRBD1. Germline CDR1 SEHNR, CDR2 FQNEAQ (reference sequence). The CDR3 has 14 residues. V shed 0 bases, J shed 4 bases, and the junction held 2 bases outside the gene matches. The CDR3 sequence: CASSLAGGRETQYF. CDR3 coding DNA: TGTGCCAGCAGCTTAGCAGGGGGCAGAGAGACCCAGTACTTC.

V and J are TRBV28 and TRBJ1-5; 8 bases are a match to TRBD1. Germline V gene sequence: CDR1 MDHEN, CDR2 SYDVKM. Unmatched junction bases numbered 13, after V lost 6 bases and J lost 0 bases. The CDR3 consists of 18 residues. The CDR3, as DNA: TGTGCCAGCAGAAAACAGGGGGGCTCCGGTTATAGCAATCAGCCCCAGCATTTT. This translates into CASRKQGGSGYSNQPQHF.